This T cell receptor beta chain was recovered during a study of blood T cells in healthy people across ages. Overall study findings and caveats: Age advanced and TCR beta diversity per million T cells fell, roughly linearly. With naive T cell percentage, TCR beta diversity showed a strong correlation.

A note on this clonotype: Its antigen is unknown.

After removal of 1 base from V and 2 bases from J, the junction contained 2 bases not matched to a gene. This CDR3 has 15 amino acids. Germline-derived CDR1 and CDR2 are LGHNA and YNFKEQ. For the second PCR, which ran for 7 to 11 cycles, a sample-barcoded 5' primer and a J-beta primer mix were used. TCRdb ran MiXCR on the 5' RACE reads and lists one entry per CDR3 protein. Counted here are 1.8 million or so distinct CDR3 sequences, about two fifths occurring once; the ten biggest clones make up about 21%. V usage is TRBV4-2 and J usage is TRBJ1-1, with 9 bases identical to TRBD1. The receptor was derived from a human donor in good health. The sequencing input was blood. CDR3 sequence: CASSQGQGGNTEAFF. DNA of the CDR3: TGTGCCAGCAGCCAAGGACAGGGGGGTAACACTGAAGCTTTCTTT.